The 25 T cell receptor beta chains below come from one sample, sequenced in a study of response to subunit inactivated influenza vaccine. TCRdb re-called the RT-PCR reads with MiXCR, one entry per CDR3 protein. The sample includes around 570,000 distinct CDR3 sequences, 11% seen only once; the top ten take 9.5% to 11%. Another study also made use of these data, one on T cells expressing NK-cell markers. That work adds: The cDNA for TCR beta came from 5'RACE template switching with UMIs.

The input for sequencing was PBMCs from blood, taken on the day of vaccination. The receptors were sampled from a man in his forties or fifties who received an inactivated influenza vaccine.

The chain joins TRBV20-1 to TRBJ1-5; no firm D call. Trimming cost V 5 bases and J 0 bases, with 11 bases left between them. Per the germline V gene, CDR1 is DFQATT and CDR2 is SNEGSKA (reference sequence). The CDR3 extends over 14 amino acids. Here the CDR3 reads CSALEAASNQPQHF. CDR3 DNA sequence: TGCAGTGCTCTAGAGGCAGCTAGCAATCAGCCCCAGCATTTT.

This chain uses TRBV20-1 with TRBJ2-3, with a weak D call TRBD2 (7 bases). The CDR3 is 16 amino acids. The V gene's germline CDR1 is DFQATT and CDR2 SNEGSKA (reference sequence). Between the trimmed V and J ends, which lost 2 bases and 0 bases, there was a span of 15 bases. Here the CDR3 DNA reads TGCAGTGCTAGACCCGTGGGGGGGCTGAGCACAGATACGCAGTATTTT. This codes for CSARPVGGLSTDTQYF.

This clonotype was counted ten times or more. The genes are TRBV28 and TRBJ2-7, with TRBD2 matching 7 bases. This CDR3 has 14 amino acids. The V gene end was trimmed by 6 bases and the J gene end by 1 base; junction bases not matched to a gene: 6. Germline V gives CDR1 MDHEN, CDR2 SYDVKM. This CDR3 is CASRKSGVSYEQYF. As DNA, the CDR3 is TGTGCCAGCAGAAAAAGCGGGGTGTCCTACGAGCAGTACTTC.

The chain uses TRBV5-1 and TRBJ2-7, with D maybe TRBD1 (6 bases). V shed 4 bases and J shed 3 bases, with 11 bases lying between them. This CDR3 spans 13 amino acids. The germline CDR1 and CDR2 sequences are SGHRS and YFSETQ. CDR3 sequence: CASSADRFYEQYF. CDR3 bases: TGCGCCAGCAGCGCGGACAGATTCTACGAGCAGTACTTC.

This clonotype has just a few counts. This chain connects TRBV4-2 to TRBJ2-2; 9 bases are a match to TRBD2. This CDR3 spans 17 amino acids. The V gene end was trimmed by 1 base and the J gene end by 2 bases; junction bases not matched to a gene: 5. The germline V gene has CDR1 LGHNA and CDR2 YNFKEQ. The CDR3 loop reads CASSQGGGALNTGELFF. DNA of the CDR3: TGTGCCAGCAGCCAAGGCGGGGGGGCCCTAAACACCGGGGAGCTGTTTTTT.

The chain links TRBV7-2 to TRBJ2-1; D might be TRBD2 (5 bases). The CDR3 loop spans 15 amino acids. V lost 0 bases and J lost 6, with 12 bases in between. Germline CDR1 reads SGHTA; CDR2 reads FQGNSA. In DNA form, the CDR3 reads TGTGCCAGCAGCTTAGCGGGTTTGGGAGTCAATGAGCAGTTCTTC. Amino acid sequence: CASSLAGLGVNEQFF. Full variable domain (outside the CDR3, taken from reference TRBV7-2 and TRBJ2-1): GAGVSQSPSNKVTEKGKDVELRCDPISGHTALYWYRQSLGQGLEFLIYFQGNSAPDKSGLPSDRFSAERTGGSVSTLTIQRTQQEDSAVYLCASSLAGLGVNEQFFGPGTRLTVL.

The CDR3 reads CASSLAWTQYF. The DNA of the CDR3 is TGTGCCAGCAGCCTCGCGTGGACCCAGTACTTC. The chain uses TRBV3-1 and TRBJ2-5; D is ambiguous. The CDR3 runs 11 residues. V was trimmed by 4 bases and J by 7 bases, leaving 7 bases between them. Germline CDR1 is LGHDT and CDR2 is YNNKEL (reference sequence).

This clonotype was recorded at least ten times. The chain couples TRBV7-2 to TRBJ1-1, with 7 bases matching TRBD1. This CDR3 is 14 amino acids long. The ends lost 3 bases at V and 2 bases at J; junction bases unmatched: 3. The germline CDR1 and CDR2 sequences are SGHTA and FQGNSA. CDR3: CASSLGQFNTEAFF. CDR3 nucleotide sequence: TGTGCCAGCAGCTTGGGACAGTTCAACACTGAAGCTTTCTTT.

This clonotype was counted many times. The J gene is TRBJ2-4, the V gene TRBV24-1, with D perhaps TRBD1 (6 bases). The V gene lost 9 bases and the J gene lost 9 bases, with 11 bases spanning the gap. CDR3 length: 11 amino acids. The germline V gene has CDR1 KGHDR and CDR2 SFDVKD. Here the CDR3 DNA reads TGTGCCACCGGTCAGGGGTCCATTCAGTACTTC. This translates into CATGQGSIQYF.

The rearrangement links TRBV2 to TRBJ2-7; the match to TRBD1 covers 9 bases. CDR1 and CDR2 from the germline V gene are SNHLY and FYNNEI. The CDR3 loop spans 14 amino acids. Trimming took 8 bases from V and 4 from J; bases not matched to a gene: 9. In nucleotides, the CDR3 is TGTGCCAGCGGAAAAGACAGGGGGATGTACGAGCAGTACTTC. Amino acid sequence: CASGKDRGMYEQYF.

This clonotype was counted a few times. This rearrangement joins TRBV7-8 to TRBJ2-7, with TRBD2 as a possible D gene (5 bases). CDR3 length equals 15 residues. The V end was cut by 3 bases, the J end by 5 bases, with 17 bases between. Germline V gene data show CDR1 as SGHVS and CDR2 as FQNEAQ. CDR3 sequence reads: CASSLRGPSRDEQYF. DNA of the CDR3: TGTGCCAGCAGCTTGAGAGGGCCTTCTCGAGACGAGCAGTACTTC.

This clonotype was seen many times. CDR3 protein: CASSLEPGVSGYGYTF. The CDR3 bases are TGTGCCAGCAGCTTAGAACCAGGGGTGAGCGGCTATGGCTACACCTTC. This chain links TRBV7-2 with TRBJ1-2, with a tentative D call TRBD1 (6 bases). The CDR3 is 16 residues long. V lost 1 base, J lost 4 bases, and 16 bases lay in between. The germline gives CDR1 SGHTA, CDR2 FQGNSA.

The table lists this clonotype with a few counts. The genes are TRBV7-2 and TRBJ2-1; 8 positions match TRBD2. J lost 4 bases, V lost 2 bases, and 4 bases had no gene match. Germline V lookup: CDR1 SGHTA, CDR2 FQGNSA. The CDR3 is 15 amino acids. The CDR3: CASSLSGSVYNEQFF. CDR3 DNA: TGTGCCAGCAGCTTAAGCGGGAGTGTTTACAATGAGCAGTTCTTC.

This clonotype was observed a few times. Here the CDR3 DNA reads TGCAGCGTTGAGGACAGGGAAGTGAACAATGAGCAGTTCTTC. As protein: CSVEDREVNNEQFF. This chain uses TRBV29-1 with TRBJ2-1, with 8 bases lining up with TRBD1. V trimming: 3 bases; J trimming: 5 bases; junction bases outside the gene matches: 6. In germline, CDR1 is SQVTM, CDR2 ANQGSEA. CDR3 length: 14 residues.

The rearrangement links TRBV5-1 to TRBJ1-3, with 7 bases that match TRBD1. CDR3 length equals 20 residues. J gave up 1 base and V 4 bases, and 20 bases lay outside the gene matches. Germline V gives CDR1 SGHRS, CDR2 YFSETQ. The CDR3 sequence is CASSVGPSTGDLFSGNTIYF. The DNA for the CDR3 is TGCGCCAGCAGCGTGGGTCCGTCAACAGGGGACCTTTTTTCTGGAAACACCATATATTTT.

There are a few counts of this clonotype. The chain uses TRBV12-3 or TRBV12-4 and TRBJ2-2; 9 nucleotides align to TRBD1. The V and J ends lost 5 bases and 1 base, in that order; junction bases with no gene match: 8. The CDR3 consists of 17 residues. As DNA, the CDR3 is TGTGCCAGCAGTCCCGACAGGGGGAAAATGAACACCGGGGAGCTGTTTTTT. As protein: CASSPDRGKMNTGELFF.

CDR3 nucleotides: TGTGCCAGCAGCTTTTTACAGGGGTACAATCAGCCCCAGCATTTT. Protein sequence: CASSFLQGYNQPQHF. The V gene is TRBV5-5, the J gene TRBJ1-5; 7 nucleotides line up with TRBD1. Germline V CDR1 and CDR2: SGHKS, YYEKEE (reference sequence). Trimming took 2 bases from V and 3 from J; bases not matched to a gene: 5. The CDR3 has 15 residues.

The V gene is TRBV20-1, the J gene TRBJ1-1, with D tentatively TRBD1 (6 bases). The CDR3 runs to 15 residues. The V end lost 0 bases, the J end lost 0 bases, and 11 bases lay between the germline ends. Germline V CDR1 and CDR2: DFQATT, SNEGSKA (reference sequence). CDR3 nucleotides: TGCAGTGCTAGAGATTGGGCAGGGGTGAACACTGAAGCTTTCTTT. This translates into CSARDWAGVNTEAFF.

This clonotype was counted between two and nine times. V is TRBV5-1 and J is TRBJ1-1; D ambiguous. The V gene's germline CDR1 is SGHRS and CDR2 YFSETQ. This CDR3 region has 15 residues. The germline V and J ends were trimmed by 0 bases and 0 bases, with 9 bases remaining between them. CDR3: CASSLAVPLNTEAFF. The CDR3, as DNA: TGCGCCAGCAGCTTGGCCGTCCCACTGAACACTGAAGCTTTCTTT.

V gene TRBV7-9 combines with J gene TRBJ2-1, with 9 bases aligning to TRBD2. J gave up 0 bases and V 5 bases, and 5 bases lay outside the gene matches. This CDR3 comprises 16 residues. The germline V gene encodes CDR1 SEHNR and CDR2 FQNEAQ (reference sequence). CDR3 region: CASSILAGYSYNEQFF. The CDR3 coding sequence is TGTGCCAGCAGCATACTAGCGGGCTACTCCTACAATGAGCAGTTCTTC.

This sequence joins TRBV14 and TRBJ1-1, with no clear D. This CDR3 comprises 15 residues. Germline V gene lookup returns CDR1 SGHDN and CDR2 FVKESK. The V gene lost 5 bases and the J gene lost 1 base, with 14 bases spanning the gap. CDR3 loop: CASSSPRRSNTEAFF. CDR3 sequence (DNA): TGTGCCAGCAGCTCCCCCAGGAGATCGAACACTGAAGCTTTCTTT.

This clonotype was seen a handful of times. Here the CDR3 DNA reads TGTGCCAGCAGAGCAGGGGTTAACGAGCAGTACTTC. Amino acids: CASRAGVNEQYF. The rearrangement joins TRBV12-3 or TRBV12-4 to TRBJ2-7; a weak D match, TRBD1 (6 bases). CDR3 size: 12 residues. V dropped 6 bases and J dropped 5 bases, with 11 bases sitting between them.

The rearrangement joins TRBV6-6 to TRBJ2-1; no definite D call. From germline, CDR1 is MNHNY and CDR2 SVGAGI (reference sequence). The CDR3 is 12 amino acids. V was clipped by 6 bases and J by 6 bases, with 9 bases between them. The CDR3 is CASSVRRNEQFF. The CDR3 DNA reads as TGTGCCAGCAGCGTTCGTCGCAATGAGCAGTTCTTC.

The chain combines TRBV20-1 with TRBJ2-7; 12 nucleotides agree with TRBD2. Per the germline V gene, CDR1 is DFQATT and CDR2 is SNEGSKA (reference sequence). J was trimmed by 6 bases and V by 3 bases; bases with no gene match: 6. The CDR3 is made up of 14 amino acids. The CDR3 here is CSARAPSGRVEQYF. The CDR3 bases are TGCAGTGCTAGGGCCCCTAGCGGGAGGGTCGAGCAGTACTTC.

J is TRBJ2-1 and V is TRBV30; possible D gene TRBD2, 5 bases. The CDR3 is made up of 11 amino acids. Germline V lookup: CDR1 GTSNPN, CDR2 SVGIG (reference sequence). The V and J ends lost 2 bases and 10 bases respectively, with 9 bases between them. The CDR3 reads CAWSLALEQFF. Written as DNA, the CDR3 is TGTGCCTGGAGTCTAGCCCTCGAGCAGTTCTTC.